This T cell receptor (beta chain) emerged from a study of blood T cell repertoires in COVID-19. As for the study in general: COVID-19 samples, acute and convalescent, were from the United States, Italy and Spain. PBMCs, B-cell-depleted T cells, or T cells provided the cDNA or gDNA that made up the material.

As originally analysed: Estimation of nucleated cell counts relied on the amplification of reference gene primers. Sequencing was performed with immunoSEQ multiplex PCR; in TCRdb, only in-frame clones are kept and a portion is missing. V and J calls and clone size are those listed in that table; D and trimming were worked out from the DNA. The sample has nearly 65,000 clones; approximately 79% are singletons. The CDR3 runs to 14 residues. CDR1 SNHLY and CDR2 FYNNEI come from the germline V gene. V gave up 7 bases and J gave up 4 bases; unmatched junction bases: 5. The sequenced sample consisted of peripheral blood. The rearrangement uses TRBV2 and TRBJ1-5; 9 bases align to TRBD1. This clonotype originated in a human donor in a cohort sampled during active COVID-19. CDR3 protein: CASKVDRGNQPQHF. CDR3 coding DNA: TGTGCCAGCAAGGTGGACAGGGGTAATCAGCCCCAGCATTTT.